This TCR beta chain was identified during a study of blood T cell repertoires in COVID-19. Looking at the study overall: Sites across the United States, Italy and Spain contributed samples from acute and convalescent COVID-19. The analysed material was cDNA or gDNA that came from T cells, B-cell-depleted T cells, or PBMCs.

As processed by the authors: By means of reference gene primer amplification, nucleated cell counts were estimated. The data were produced by immunoSEQ multiplex PCR, yet TCRdb's version contains in-frame clones alone and is incomplete. That table gives V, J and clone size, and the DNA gave D and trimming. Here the sample spans around 200,000 clones, roughly nine tenths being singletons. Assignments of participants to cohorts depended upon their own reported clinical history. This CDR3 comprises 13 residues. With V trimmed by 5 bases and J by 6 bases, 6 bases remained unmatched. The germline CDR1 and CDR2 sequences are MNHEY and SVGAGI.

The sample was PBMCs or T cells enriched from blood (not recorded which). The genes are TRBV6-5 and TRBJ1-2; 7 positions match TRBD1. This TCR derives from a woman in her twenties or thirties who had recovered from COVID-19. Here the CDR3 DNA reads TGTGCCAGCAGTAACAGACAGGGCAATGGCTACACCTTC. Amino acids: CASSNRQGNGYTF.